The clone carrying this T cell receptor (beta chain) appeared a few times. Its target is unknown. With 1 base removed from V and 9 bases from J, the gap between germline ends came to 15 bases. From germline, CDR1 is LGHNA and CDR2 YSLEER. The CDR3 spans 14 residues. The data were obtained in a study of Graves' ophthalmopathy and Graves' hyperthyroidism. Study conclusions and caveats: Most expanded thyroid clonotypes above 0.001 frequency also appeared in blood.

Beta-chain TCR CDR3 regions were amplified from RNA transcripts. An opening RT-PCR round employed HTBI primers and preceded a second-round multiplex PCR. MiXCR, applied by TCRdb to the multiplex PCR reads, yields one record per CDR3 protein. The table has almost 750,000 distinct CDR3 sequences, around 40% seen once; the top ten hold about 40%. The sample comprised peripheral blood. This chain links TRBV4-3 with TRBJ2-5; D possibly corresponds to TRBD2 (5 bases). The source of this sequence is an adult man with Graves' ophthalmopathy. CDR3 in amino acids: CASSQGSGRSSQYF. CDR3 sequence (DNA): TGCGCCAGCAGCCAAGGAAGCGGTCGAAGCTCCCAGTACTTC.